This is a list of T cell receptor beta chains from one sample in a study of T cell repertoires in cytomegalovirus infection. TCRdb re-derived calls from the reads in MiXCR, one entry per CDR3 protein. The table records hundreds of thousands of distinct CDR3 sequences, roughly 31% of them present only once. No antigen has been assigned to these receptors. This specimen consisted of cultured CD8+ T cells from PBMCs, obtained from culture after CMV antigen stimulation. The source is a human donor in good health (CMV status not recorded). Some clones in this sample may be carry-over from other donors' samples. Each CDR3 is given with its conserved first and last residue. A D gene is named only where the DNA matches it firmly. Where a row states a size, it is once, few, many or the class of an expanded clone; other rows omit it.

j_gene	v_gene	abundance	d_gene	CDR3nt	CDR3aa
TRBJ1-4	TRBV7-6	-	TRBD1	TGTGCCAGCAGCATACCACAGGGGGCAGTTGAAAAACTGTTTTTT	CASSIPQGAVEKLFF
TRBJ2-1	TRBV7-6	many	-	TGTGCCAGCAGCTCTCGACTGTTAAATGAGCAGTTCTTC	CASSSRLLNEQFF
TRBJ2-1	TRBV24-1	-	TRBD2	TGTGCCACCGGCCCGGGGGGATCCTACAATGAGCAGTTCTTC	CATGPGGSYNEQFF
TRBJ1-6	TRBV6-5	-	TRBD1	TGTGCCAGCTGGGAGGGACAGGGAAGAGATTCACCCCTCCACTTT	CASWEGQGRDSPLHF
TRBJ2-1	TRBV19	few	-	TGTGCCAGTAGTATACTCCCAGGCAGCTCCTACAATGAGCAGTTCTTC	CASSILPGSSYNEQFF
TRBJ1-1	TRBV4-1	-	-	TGCGCCAGCAGCCAAGACCCGGGTGAGACTGAAGCTTTCTTT	CASSQDPGETEAFF
TRBJ2-2	TRBV24-1	few	TRBD1	TGTGCCACCAGTACAGGGGACAGGGGGCTAGCGAACACCGGGGAGCTGTTTTTT	CATSTGDRGLANTGELFF
TRBJ2-6	TRBV7-9	-	-	TGTGCCAGCAGCCCATGGCCCATTTCGTCGGGGGCCAACGTCCTGACTTTC	CASSPWPISSGANVLTF
TRBJ2-3	TRBV18	once	-	TGTGCCAGCTCATCAACCGAACTAGATTTTGGTACAGATACGCAGTATTTT	CASSSTELDFGTDTQYF
TRBJ1-2	TRBV10-3	-	-	TGTGCCATCAGCCGGGATTATGGCTACACCTTC	CAISRDYGYTF
TRBJ1-2	TRBV5-6	few	TRBD1	TGTGCCAGCAGATCCGGGACAGGGGAATTGAAGAACTATGGCTACACCTTC	CASRSGTGELKNYGYTF
TRBJ1-4	TRBV13	-	-	TGTGCCAGCAGCGGTCTATCGGAAAAACTGTTTTTT	CASSGLSEKLFF
TRBJ2-5	TRBV5-4	once	-	TGTGCCAGCAGCTTGGGACAGTGGATAGGTCAAGAGACCCAGTACTTC	CASSLGQWIGQETQYF
TRBJ2-7	TRBV7-9	-	TRBD1	TGTGCCAGCAGCTCAGGACAGGCCCCCTACGAGCAGTACTTC	CASSSGQAPYEQYF
TRBJ1-1	TRBV28	many	-	TGTGCCAGCAGTTTTCAACAGGACACTGAAGCTTTCTTT	CASSFQQDTEAFF
TRBJ2-3	TRBV7-6	many	-	TGTGCCAGCAGCCTAAGATGGAGAGGGGGCACAGATACGCAGTATTTT	CASSLRWRGGTDTQYF
TRBJ1-2	TRBV29-1	-	-	TGCAGCGTTGAAGGGGGGAATGGCTACACCTTC	CSVEGGNGYTF
TRBJ1-1	TRBV27	many	TRBD1	TGTGCCAGCAGTTACAGGGGGCCGAACACTGAAGCTTTCTTT	CASSYRGPNTEAFF
TRBJ2-1	TRBV12-3/TRBV12-4	many	-	TGTGCCAGCAGTTTAAGAAGGAATGAGCAGTTCTTC	CASSLRRNEQFF
TRBJ2-5	TRBV7-6	few	-	TGTGCCAGCGCCGTGGGGCGTCAAGAGACCCAGTACTTC	CASAVGRQETQYF
TRBJ2-5	TRBV6-5	-	-	TGTGCCAGCAGTTACTCATACAGTAGCCAAGAGACCCAGTACTTC	CASSYSYSSQETQYF
TRBJ1-5	TRBV5-4	few	-	TGTGCCAGCAGCAGGGACCGCCAGGATCAGCCCCAGCATTTT	CASSRDRQDQPQHF
TRBJ1-4	TRBV5-5	-	-	TGTGCCAGCAGCCCGGTTGGGGAGGAAAAACTGTTTTTT	CASSPVGEEKLFF
TRBJ1-1	TRBV7-9	few	-	TGTGCCAGCAGCGACTCCCTTTCGGGGAACACTGAAGCTTTCTTT	CASSDSLSGNTEAFF
TRBJ2-3	TRBV12-3/TRBV12-4	many	-	TGTGCCATCATCGGGACATCGGAGGGCACAGATACGCAGTATTTT	CAIIGTSEGTDTQYF
TRBJ1-3	TRBV9	-	-	TGTGCCAGCAGCTCCGAGGGGAACGGAAACACCATATATTTT	CASSSEGNGNTIYF
TRBJ2-7	TRBV2	-	-	TGTGCCAGCGGCGGGACAGCCTCCTACGAGCAGTACTTC	CASGGTASYEQYF
TRBJ1-2	TRBV6-2/TRBV6-3	few	-	TGTGCCAGCAGTTACGTGGGTATGGATGGCTACACCTTC	CASSYVGMDGYTF
TRBJ1-5	TRBV3-1	-	-	TGTGCCAGCAGCCTTTGGGAAAATCAGCCCCAGCATTTT	CASSLWENQPQHF
TRBJ2-1	TRBV20-1	-	TRBD2	TGCAGTGCTAGAGTATTCCTAGCGGGGGGTAATGAGCAGTTCTTC	CSARVFLAGGNEQFF
TRBJ1-4	TRBV12-3/TRBV12-4	few	TRBD1	TGTGCCAGCAGGGCGGACAGGGAGGGAAAACTGTTTTTT	CASRADREGKLFF
TRBJ2-1	TRBV5-6	-	-	TGTGCCAGCAGCTTCCCTAGTAGGGCCCATGAGCAGTTCTTC	CASSFPSRAHEQFF
TRBJ1-1	TRBV5-5	-	TRBD1	TGTGCCAGCAGGGGACAGGGAAAAAGTGAAGCTTTCTTT	CASRGQGKSEAFF
TRBJ2-3	TRBV6-1	-	TRBD1	TGTGCCAGCAGGGTGGACATCTACAGGGGAGATACGCAGTATTTT	CASRVDIYRGDTQYF
TRBJ1-6	TRBV7-6	few	-	TGTGCCAGCAGCTTAGACGCGAAGCGGTCACCCCTCCACTTT	CASSLDAKRSPLHF
TRBJ1-4	TRBV7-9	few	TRBD1	TGTGCCAGCAGCCTACAACCGGGACAGGATCGCGAAAAACTGTTTTTT	CASSLQPGQDREKLFF
TRBJ1-2	TRBV19	many	TRBD1	TGTGCCAGTAGTCCTGGGACAGGGGCTAACTATGGCTACACCTTC	CASSPGTGANYGYTF
TRBJ2-3	TRBV6-1	few	-	TGTGCCAGCAGTGAAGGGCCGGGGGTGGGCGGGGGCACAGATACGCAGTATTTT	CASSEGPGVGGGTDTQYF
TRBJ2-1	TRBV19	-	-	TGTGCCAGTAGTACCCTGACTAACCCCAATGAGCAGTTCTTC	CASSTLTNPNEQFF
TRBJ2-1	TRBV19	-	TRBD2	TGTGCCAGTAGTGAGGCGGGGGGGCACAGTGAGCAGTTCTTC	CASSEAGGHSEQFF
TRBJ2-1	TRBV7-9	few	-	TGTGCCAGCAGCTTTACGGCCAATGAGCAGTTCTTC	CASSFTANEQFF
TRBJ1-2	TRBV27	few	-	TGTGCCAGCAGTCAAAGGGGCAGGCCGTACGATGGCTACACCTTC	CASSQRGRPYDGYTF
TRBJ2-3	TRBV6-1	few	-	TGTGCCAGCACCGGAGAGCCCCTAAACACAGATACGCAGTATTTT	CASTGEPLNTDTQYF
TRBJ1-6	TRBV6-1	few	TRBD1	TGTGCCAGCAGCCAAGACAGGGGGCGCGATTCACCCCTCCACTTT	CASSQDRGRDSPLHF
TRBJ2-7	TRBV25-1	-	-	TGTACCAGCACCGAATCGACCGGGACACCAAGCTCCTACGAGCAGTACTTC	CTSTESTGTPSSYEQYF
TRBJ1-2	TRBV7-2	many	TRBD1	TGTGCCAGCAGCAAGGAGACAGGGGGCTGGGTGTATGGCTACACCTTC	CASSKETGGWVYGYTF
TRBJ2-1	TRBV7-3	-	-	TGTGCCAACAGCCCTAGCACAGGGGGAGGGAATGAGCAGTTCTTC	CANSPSTGGGNEQFF
TRBJ2-7	TRBV7-4	-	-	TGTGCCAGCAGCTTAGTCGGGGAGTTACCCAAGCAGTACTTC	CASSLVGELPKQYF
TRBJ2-3	TRBV7-6	-	TRBD2	TGTGCCAGCAGCTTCCATTGGACTAGCGGGTACCCGGATACGCAGTATTTT	CASSFHWTSGYPDTQYF